A selection of T cell receptor beta chains follows, all from one sample in a study of blood T cells in healthy people across ages. TCRdb called the 5' RACE reads again in MiXCR, with one record for every CDR3 protein. The sample holds around 990,000 distinct CDR3 sequences; roughly 24% are singletons and the top ten take approximately 0.71%. This same sample was also taken into another study, of T cells of mothers and their children.

Material: blood. These receptors originate from a girl aged 2 to 9 in good health. The CDR3 runs from the conserved cysteine through the conserved F or W. D genes are given only for firm matches. A clone size is listed for some rows: how often the clone was seen (once, few, many), or a class if it is expanded.

size,D,V,J,DNA,CDR3
few,-,TRBV29-1,TRBJ1-1,TGCAGCGTTGAACAGGGCGATGAAGCTTTCTTT,CSVEQGDEAFF
-,TRBD2,TRBV4-2,TRBJ2-7,TGTGCCAGCAGCAATCACGTAGCGGGGGGCGAATACGAGCAGTACTTC,CASSNHVAGGEYEQYF
-,-,TRBV28,TRBJ2-7,TGTGCCAGCAGCTCAATCCCGTACGAGCAGTACTTC,CASSSIPYEQYF
few,-,TRBV11-2,TRBJ2-5,TGTGCCAGCAGCATGCCCCGGACAGCTCAGCAGTACTTC,CASSMPRTAQQYF
-,-,TRBV25-1,TRBJ2-7,TGTGCCAGCAGTGAATATACGGGGTCAGGGAAGCAGTACTTC,CASSEYTGSGKQYF
-,-,TRBV9,TRBJ1-1,TGTGCCAGCAGCGTATTCGAGGGGACTGAAGCTTTCTTT,CASSVFEGTEAFF
many,-,TRBV20-1,TRBJ1-4,TGCAGTGCTAGAGGAGGGAAAGAAAATGAAAAACTGTTTTTT,CSARGGKENEKLFF
few,-,TRBV14,TRBJ2-2,TGTGCCAGCAGCCAGCAGGGGTCCGGGGAGCTGTTTTTT,CASSQQGSGELFF
-,-,TRBV29-1,TRBJ2-1,TGCAGCGTTGAATTGACTACATACAATGAGCAGTTCTTC,CSVELTTYNEQFF
-,-,TRBV7-8,TRBJ2-5,TGTGCCAGCAGCTCCGTGAAATCCGGGGAGACCCAGTACTTC,CASSSVKSGETQYF
-,-,TRBV7-6,TRBJ1-1,TGTGCCAGCAGCCCGACCGAAAACACTGAAGCTTTCTTT,CASSPTENTEAFF
few,-,TRBV27,TRBJ2-1,TGTGCCAGCAGTATTCGCGGAGATGAGCAGTTCTTC,CASSIRGDEQFF
-,-,TRBV11-3,TRBJ2-2,TGTGCCAGCAGCTTAGGGGCCCGAAAAAGCGCCTACACCGGGGAGCTGTTTTTT,CASSLGARKSAYTGELFF
few,-,TRBV6-6,TRBJ2-2,TGTGCCAGCAGCCCTATCGGGGCCCCCGGGGAGCTGTTTTTT,CASSPIGAPGELFF
-,-,TRBV9,TRBJ2-1,TGTGCCAGCAGCGTAGCATCCGGGTTTGATGAGCAGTTCTTC,CASSVASGFDEQFF
-,-,TRBV4-3,TRBJ2-5,TGCGCCAGCAGCGTAGGGGGGGGGAGCAGGTCACAAGAGACCCAGTACTTC,CASSVGGGSRSQETQYF
-,TRBD1,TRBV29-1,TRBJ2-1,TGCAGCGTTTTCCCCGTGGACAGGGGGCACGGAAATGAGCAGTTCTTC,CSVFPVDRGHGNEQFF
-,-,TRBV6-5,TRBJ1-1,TGTGCCAGCAGTTACTTTCGGGCAGTCAACGGTGAAGCTTTCTTT,CASSYFRAVNGEAFF
few,TRBD2,TRBV28,TRBJ2-7,TGTGCCAGCACCGATAGCGGGAGCACCTACGAGCAGTACTTC,CASTDSGSTYEQYF
-,TRBD1,TRBV6-6,TRBJ1-6,TGCGCCAGCAGCGATCAGGGGGGGAATTCACCCCTCCACTTT,CASSDQGGNSPLHF
few,TRBD1,TRBV2,TRBJ2-1,TGTGCCAGCGGCCAGTCGGACAGGGTGTTGTTC,CASGQSDRVLF
-,-,TRBV20-1,TRBJ1-1,TGCAGACCGGGGGAAATAGCAACCTATGAAGCTTTCTTT,CRPGEIATYEAFF
-,-,TRBV6-2/TRBV6-3,TRBJ2-7,TGTGCCAGCAGTTACTCCATCGTGAGGGGCGAGTACGAGCAGTACTTC,CASSYSIVRGEYEQYF
few,-,TRBV28,TRBJ2-3,TGTGCCACCGGGTGGGGAGCAGATACGCAGTATTTT,CATGWGADTQYF
few,-,TRBV11-3,TRBJ2-1,TGTGCCAGCAGCTGGTCCGATCCCAGAAAGCAGTTCTTC,CASSWSDPRKQFF
-,-,TRBV27,TRBJ2-5,TGTGCCAGCAGTTTTAATTGGGTCCGAAAGGGAGAGACCCAGTACTTC,CASSFNWVRKGETQYF
few,-,TRBV4-1,TRBJ2-6,TGCGCCAGCAGCCAAGATAGGGCCCCCTTTGCCCCTCTCGGGGCCAACGTCCTGACTTTC,CASSQDRAPFAPLGANVLTF
few,-,TRBV7-2,TRBJ2-7,TGTGCCAGCACCCTACTAGACATTGAATCCTACGAGCAGTACTTC,CASTLLDIESYEQYF
-,TRBD2,TRBV7-2,TRBJ2-5,TGTGCCAGCAGCTTCCCGACTAGCGGGAGGGCCGACGAGACCCAGTACTTC,CASSFPTSGRADETQYF
-,-,TRBV6-2/TRBV6-3,TRBJ2-5,TGTGCCAGCAGTTACTCGATCGCGGAAAGTCAAGAGACCCAGTACTTC,CASSYSIAESQETQYF
-,-,TRBV4-1,TRBJ1-4,TGCGCCAGCAGCCAAGTCTTCCCAATCTATGAAAAACTGTTTTTT,CASSQVFPIYEKLFF
few,-,TRBV3-1,TRBJ1-2,TGTGCCAGCAGCCGTTCAGGGATGGCTGGCTACACCTTC,CASSRSGMAGYTF
few,-,TRBV5-6,TRBJ1-4,TGTGCCAGCAGCTTGGGACCTTCTTTTGAAAAACTGTTTTTT,CASSLGPSFEKLFF
few,TRBD1,TRBV20-1,TRBJ1-5,TGCAGTGCTAAGGTGCCAGGGGGATATCAGCCCCAGCATTTT,CSAKVPGGYQPQHF
few,TRBD2,TRBV5-1,TRBJ2-1,TGCGCCAGCAGCTTGAGCCTAGCGGGATTCTATGAGCAGTTCTTC,CASSLSLAGFYEQFF
-,-,TRBV9,TRBJ2-1,TGTGCCAGCAGCCGGAGCGGCAGGGAGTGGGGCAATGAGCAGTTCTTC,CASSRSGREWGNEQFF
few,TRBD2,TRBV4-2,TRBJ2-3,TGTGCCAGCAGCGGAAGGGTAATGGCGGGGGGTAGCACAGATACGCAGTATTTT,CASSGRVMAGGSTDTQYF
few,TRBD2,TRBV5-5,TRBJ2-7,TGTGCCAGCAGCTCCTCAATATTTGCGGGAGAGGGGCGCTACGAGCAGTACTTC,CASSSSIFAGEGRYEQYF
-,TRBD1,TRBV10-3,TRBJ2-1,TGTGCCATCAGCGGTCCGAGGCGACAGGGGGTTGGCAATGAGCAGTTCTTC,CAISGPRRQGVGNEQFF
many,TRBD1,TRBV27,TRBJ1-2,TGTGCCAGCAGTCCTCGGGACAGCGGCACCTTC,CASSPRDSGTF
few,-,TRBV12-3/TRBV12-4,TRBJ2-7,TGTGCCAGCAGTTTTTCCGCCAGGCCTACGGTGCAGTACTTC,CASSFSARPTVQYF
-,TRBD2,TRBV2,TRBJ2-1,TGTGCCAGCAGTGAAAGGCGGGAGGTCAGGAATGAGCAGTTCTTC,CASSERREVRNEQFF
-,TRBD2,TRBV7-9,TRBJ2-1,TGTGCCAGCAGCTTAGGAGGGACTAGCGGGGCCACTGAGCAGTTCTTC,CASSLGGTSGATEQFF
few,-,TRBV20-1,TRBJ2-5,TGCAGTGCGGGTAGCCAAGAGACCCAGTACTTC,CSAGSQETQYF